The 2 T cell receptor beta chains below all came from one sample that was sequenced in a study of T-cell reconstitution after alpha-beta-depleted transplantation in children. It was with unique molecular identifiers that the TCRbeta library was prepared. Each CDR3 protein is one row after TCRdb ran MiXCR on the PCR reads. The table has hundreds of thousands of distinct CDR3 sequences, around 13% seen once. The sample here was PBMCs, taken before TCRalphabeta/CD19-depleted stem cell transplant. These receptor sequences come from a girl aged 2-10 years with congenital amegakaryocytic thrombocytopenia, due to receive a stem cell transplant.

The gene calls are TRBV27 and TRBJ2-2; unclear D gene. Trimming shortened V by 6 bases and J by 4 bases, and 12 bases separated the two germline ends. Germline V gene sequence: CDR1 MNHEY, CDR2 SMNVEV (reference sequence). The CDR3 spans 14 residues. CDR3 protein: CASSHRVRTGELFF. The CDR3 region has the DNA TGTGCCAGCAGCCATAGGGTGCGCACCGGGGAGCTGTTTTTT.

This clonotype was observed at least ten times. It may be a read error: a sequence one base away is much more abundant. The V gene is TRBV11-3, the J gene TRBJ1-1, with a possible D match to TRBD1 (5 bases). Trimming removed 1 base at V and 4 bases at J, with 7 bases between. The CDR3 length is 13 residues. CDR1 is SGHNT and CDR2 is YENEEA in the germline V gene. The CDR3 bases are TGTGCCAGCAGCTTAGGGGGGACCACTGAAGCTTTCTTT. Protein sequence: CASSLGGTTEAFF. Based on the CDR3 plus reference TRBV11-3 and TRBJ1-1, the full variable domain is EAGVVQSPRYKIIEKKQPVAFWCNPISGHNTLYWYLQNLGQGPELLIRYENEEAVDDSQLPKDRFSAERLKGVDSTLKIQPAELGDSAVYLCASSLGGTTEAFFGQGTRLTVV.